One and the same sample provided the 9 T cell receptor beta chains below, sequenced in a study of T cell responses to AZD1222 COVID-19 vaccine. Data came from immunoSEQ multiplex PCR; TCRdb stores just in-frame clones and leaves some out. The sample yields 90,000 to 150,000 clones, roughly 90% seen once. Source: peripheral blood, taken on day 0 of AZD1222 vaccination. The receptors were gathered from an adult in good health.

This clone is a singleton in its sample. The chain couples TRBV7-3 to TRBJ2-1, with 9 nucleotides matching TRBD1. Trimming removed 4 bases from V and 1 base from J; junction bases left unmatched: 2. The CDR3 is 15 residues long. CDR1 is SGHTA and CDR2 is FQGTGA in the germline V gene. The CDR3 coding sequence is TGTGCCAGCAGCTCGACAGGGGGGTCCTACAATGAGCAGTTCTTC. This sequence encodes CASSSTGGSYNEQFF.

A few counts support this clone. V usage is TRBV7-9 and J usage is TRBJ2-7, with 10 bases that match TRBD1. From germline, CDR1 is SEHNR and CDR2 FQNEAQ (reference sequence). CDR3 length: 15 amino acids. After removal of 1 base from V and 4 bases from J, the junction contained 4 bases not matched to a gene. The CDR3 sequence is CASSLGQGARYEQYF. In nucleotides, the CDR3 is TGTGCCAGCAGCTTAGGACAGGGGGCGCGGTACGAGCAGTACTTC.

V gene TRBV5-5 combines with J gene TRBJ2-7, with TRBD1 matching over 7 bases. J lost 1 base, V lost 4 bases, and 5 bases had no gene match. Germline CDR1 reads SGHKS; CDR2 reads YYEKEE (reference sequence). The CDR3 totals 14 residues. The DNA of the CDR3 is TGTGCCAGCAGCGTGGGACAGATTTCCTACGAGCAGTACTTC. It translates to CASSVGQISYEQYF.

The chain links TRBV4-3 to TRBJ2-5, with 8 bases fitting TRBD2. Germline CDR1 is LGHNA and CDR2 is YSLEER. The CDR3 length is 15 residues. With V trimmed by 3 bases and J by 4 bases, 7 bases remained unmatched. This CDR3 is CASSQWRGEPETQYF. Written as DNA, the CDR3 is TGCGCCAGCAGCCAGTGGCGGGGGGAGCCAGAGACCCAGTACTTC.

This sequence joins TRBV20-1 and TRBJ2-7, with unresolved D. The CDR3 covers 13 residues. V shed 3 bases and J shed 5 bases, with 14 bases lying between them. Germline assignment: CDR1 DFQATT and CDR2 SNEGSKA (reference sequence). This chain's CDR3 is CSASNGIADEQYF. Written as DNA, the CDR3 is TGCAGTGCTAGTAACGGAATCGCCGACGAGCAGTACTTC.

The J gene is TRBJ1-6, the V gene TRBV19; D unclear. The CDR3 runs to 18 residues. CDR1 is LNHDA and CDR2 is SQIVND in the germline V gene (reference sequence). The V end was cut by 1 base, the J end by 2 bases, with 15 bases between. The chain's CDR3 is CASSIAVDSRPYNSPLHF. CDR3 in DNA: TGTGCCAGTAGTATAGCAGTGGACTCAAGGCCCTATAATTCACCCCTCCACTTT.

V and J are TRBV7-2 and TRBJ2-5; possibly TRBD2 for D (7 bases). The CDR3 runs to 14 residues. Looked up from germline, CDR1 is SGHTA and CDR2 is FQGNSA. The V gene lost 3 bases and the J gene lost 5 bases, with 13 bases spanning the gap. CDR3 coding DNA: TGTGCCAGCAGCTTGGGGGGGCGCGAGGAGACCCAGTACTTC. Its translation: CASSLGGREETQYF.

The sample holds a few counts of this clone. The rearrangement joins TRBV7-9 to TRBJ1-2; D not certain. Germline assignment: CDR1 SEHNR and CDR2 FQNEAQ (reference sequence). The CDR3 runs to 13 residues. Trimming cost V 1 base and J 7 bases, with 10 bases left between them. Here the CDR3 DNA reads TGTGCCAGCAGCTTAGGAACCAACGGTGGCTACACCTTC. This translates into CASSLGTNGGYTF.

This chain links TRBV9 with TRBJ2-3; 8 bases line up with TRBD2. Losses at the gene ends were 4 bases for V and 4 bases for J; bases not matched to a gene: 11. This CDR3 has 16 residues. Germline V gene sequence: CDR1 SGDLS, CDR2 YYNGEE. CDR3 loop: CASSPQPGLVSDTQYF. In DNA, the CDR3 is TGTGCCAGCAGCCCTCAACCGGGACTAGTCTCAGATACGCAGTATTTT.